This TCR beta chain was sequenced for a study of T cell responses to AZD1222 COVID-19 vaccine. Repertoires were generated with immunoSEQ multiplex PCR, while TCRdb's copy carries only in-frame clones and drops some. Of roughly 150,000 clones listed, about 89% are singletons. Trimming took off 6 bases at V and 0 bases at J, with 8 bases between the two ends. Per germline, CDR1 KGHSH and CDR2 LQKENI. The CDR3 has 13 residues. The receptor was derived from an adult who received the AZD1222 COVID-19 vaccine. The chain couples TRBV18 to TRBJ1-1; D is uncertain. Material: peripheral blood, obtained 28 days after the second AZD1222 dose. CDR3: CASSRQLNTEAFF. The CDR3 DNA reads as TGTGCCAGCTCTCGCCAGTTGAACACTGAAGCTTTCTTT.